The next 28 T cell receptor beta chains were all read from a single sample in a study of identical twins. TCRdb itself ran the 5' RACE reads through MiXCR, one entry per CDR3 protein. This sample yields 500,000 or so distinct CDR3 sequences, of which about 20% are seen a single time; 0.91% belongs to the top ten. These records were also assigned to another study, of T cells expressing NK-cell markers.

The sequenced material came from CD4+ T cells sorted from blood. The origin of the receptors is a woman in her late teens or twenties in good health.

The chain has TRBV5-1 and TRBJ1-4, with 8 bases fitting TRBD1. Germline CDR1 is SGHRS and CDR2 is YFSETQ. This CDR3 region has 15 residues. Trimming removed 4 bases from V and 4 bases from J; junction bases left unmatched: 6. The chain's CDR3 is CASSNGQGYNEKLFF. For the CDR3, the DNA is TGCGCCAGCAGCAACGGACAGGGATATAATGAAAAACTGTTTTTT.

CDR3 coding DNA: TGTGCCAGCAGAGAGGACAGGAATTTGGGAGGCTACACCTTC. It codes for CASREDRNLGGYTF. The chain employs TRBV6-1 and TRBJ1-2; 7 positions match TRBD1. The J segment lost 8 bases and the V segment lost 6 bases, leaving 12 bases of the junction unmatched. This CDR3 has 14 amino acids. Germline V gene lookup returns CDR1 MNHNS and CDR2 SASEGT.

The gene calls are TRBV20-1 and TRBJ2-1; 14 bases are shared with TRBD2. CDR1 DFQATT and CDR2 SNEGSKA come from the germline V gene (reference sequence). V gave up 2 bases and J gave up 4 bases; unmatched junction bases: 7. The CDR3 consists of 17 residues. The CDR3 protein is CSARSGTSGSGYNEQFF. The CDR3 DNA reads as TGCAGTGCTAGATCCGGGACTAGCGGGAGTGGGTACAATGAGCAGTTCTTC.

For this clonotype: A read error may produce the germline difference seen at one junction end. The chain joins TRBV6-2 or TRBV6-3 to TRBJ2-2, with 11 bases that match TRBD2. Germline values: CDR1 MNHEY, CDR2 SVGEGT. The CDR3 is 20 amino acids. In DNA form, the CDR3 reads TGTGCCAGCACTTACGATACTAGCGGGGGTATTTGGCCGAACACCGGGGAGCTGTTTTTT. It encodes CASTYDTSGGIWPNTGELFF.

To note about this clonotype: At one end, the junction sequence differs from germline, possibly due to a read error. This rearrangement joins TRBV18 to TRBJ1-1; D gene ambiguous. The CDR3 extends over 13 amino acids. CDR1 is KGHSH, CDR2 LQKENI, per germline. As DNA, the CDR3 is TGTGCCAGCTCACCAGCAAGTGACACTGAAGTTTTCTTT. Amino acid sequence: CASSPASDTEVFF.

In DNA, the CDR3 is TGTGCCGGGGCGACTTGGGCCTACAATGAGCAGTTCTTC. This gives the protein CAGATWAYNEQFF. The rearrangement uses TRBV6-2 or TRBV6-3 and TRBJ2-1, with TRBD1 as a possible D gene (5 bases). This CDR3 spans 13 amino acids. Trimming removed 11 bases from V and 2 bases from J, with 13 bases in between. The germline gives CDR1 MNHEY, CDR2 SVGEGT.

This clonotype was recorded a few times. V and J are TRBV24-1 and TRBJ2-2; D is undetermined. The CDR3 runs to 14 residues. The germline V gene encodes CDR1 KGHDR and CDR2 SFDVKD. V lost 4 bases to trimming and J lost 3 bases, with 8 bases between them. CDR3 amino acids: CATSESLDTGELFF. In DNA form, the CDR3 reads TGTGCCACCAGTGAGTCCCTGGACACCGGGGAGCTGTTTTTT.

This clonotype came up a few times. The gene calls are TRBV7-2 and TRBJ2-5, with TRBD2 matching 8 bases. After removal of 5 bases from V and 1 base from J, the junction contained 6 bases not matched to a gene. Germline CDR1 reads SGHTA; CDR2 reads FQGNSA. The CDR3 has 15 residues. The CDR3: CASSPRTSLQETQYF. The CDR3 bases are TGTGCCAGCAGCCCCCGGACTAGCCTCCAAGAGACCCAGTACTTC.

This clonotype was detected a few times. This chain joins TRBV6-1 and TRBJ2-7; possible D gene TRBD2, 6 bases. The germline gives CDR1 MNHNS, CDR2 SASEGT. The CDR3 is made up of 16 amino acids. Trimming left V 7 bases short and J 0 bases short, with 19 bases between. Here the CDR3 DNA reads TGTGCCAGCACCCAAGGCGGGACGCAAGGCTCCTACGAGCAGTACTTC. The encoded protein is CASTQGGTQGSYEQYF.

CDR3 amino acids: CASSVPLSEKGANVLTF. DNA for the CDR3: TGTGCCAGCAGTGTGCCCCTTTCAGAAAAGGGGGCCAACGTCCTGACTTTC. The V and J genes are TRBV6-1 and TRBJ2-6; D is undetermined. CDR3 size: 17 residues. V was pared by 4 bases and J by 4 bases, with 17 bases between. CDR1 is MNHNS, CDR2 SASEGT, per germline.

The CDR3 protein is CASSLGSLEEEKLFF. CDR3 nucleotide sequence: TGTGCCAGCAGCTTAGGCAGCCTGGAAGAGGAAAAACTGTTTTTT. The chain employs TRBV7-9 and TRBJ1-4; D ambiguous. Germline V gene sequence: CDR1 SEHNR, CDR2 FQNEAQ (reference sequence). V dropped 1 base and J dropped 8 bases, with 14 bases sitting between them. The CDR3 runs 15 residues.

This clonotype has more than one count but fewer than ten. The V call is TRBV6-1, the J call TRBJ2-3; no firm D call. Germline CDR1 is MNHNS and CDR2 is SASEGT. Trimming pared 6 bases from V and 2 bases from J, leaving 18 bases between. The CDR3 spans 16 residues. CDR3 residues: CASRMKMAGITDTQYF. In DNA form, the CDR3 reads TGTGCCAGCAGAATGAAAATGGCTGGGATCACAGATACGCAGTATTTT.

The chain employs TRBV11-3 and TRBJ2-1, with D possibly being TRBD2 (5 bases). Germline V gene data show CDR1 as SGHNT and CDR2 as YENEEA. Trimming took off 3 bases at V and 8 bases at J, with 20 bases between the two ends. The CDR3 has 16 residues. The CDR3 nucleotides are TGTGCCAGCAGCTTCTCCTTACTGGAGGACGGTCATGAGCAGTTCTTC. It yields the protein CASSFSLLEDGHEQFF.

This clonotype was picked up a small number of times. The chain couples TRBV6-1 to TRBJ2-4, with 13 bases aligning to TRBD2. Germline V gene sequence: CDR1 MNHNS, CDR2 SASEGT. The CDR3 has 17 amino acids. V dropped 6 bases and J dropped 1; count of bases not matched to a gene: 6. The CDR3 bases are TGTGCCAGCAGCCGGACGACTAGCGGGAGGGCCAAAAACATTCAGTACTTC. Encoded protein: CASSRTTSGRAKNIQYF.

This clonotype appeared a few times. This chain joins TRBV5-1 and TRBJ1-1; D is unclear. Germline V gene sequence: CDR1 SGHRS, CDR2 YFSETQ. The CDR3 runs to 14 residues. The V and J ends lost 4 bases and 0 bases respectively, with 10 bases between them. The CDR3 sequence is CASSPAVMNTEAFF. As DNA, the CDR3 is TGCGCCAGCAGCCCCGCAGTCATGAACACTGAAGCTTTCTTT. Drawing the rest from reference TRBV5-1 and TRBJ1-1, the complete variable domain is KAGVTQTPRYLIKTRGQQVTLSCSPISGHRSVSWYQQTPGQGLQFLFEYFSETQRNKGNFPGRFSGRQFSNSRSEMNVSTLELGDSALYLCASSPAVMNTEAFFGQGTRLTVV.

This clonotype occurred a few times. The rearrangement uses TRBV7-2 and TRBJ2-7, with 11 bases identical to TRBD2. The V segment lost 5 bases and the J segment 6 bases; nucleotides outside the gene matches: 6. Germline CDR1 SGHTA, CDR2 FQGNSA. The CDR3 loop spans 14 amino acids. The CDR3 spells CASSNSGRAAEQYF. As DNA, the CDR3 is TGTGCCAGCAGCAATAGCGGGAGGGCGGCCGAGCAGTACTTC.

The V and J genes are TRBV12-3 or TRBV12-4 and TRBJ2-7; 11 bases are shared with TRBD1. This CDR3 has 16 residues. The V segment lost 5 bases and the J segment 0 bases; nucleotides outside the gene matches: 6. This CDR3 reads CASSPRDRGTSYEQYF. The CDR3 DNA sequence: TGTGCCAGCAGTCCACGGGACAGGGGGACCTCCTACGAGCAGTACTTC.

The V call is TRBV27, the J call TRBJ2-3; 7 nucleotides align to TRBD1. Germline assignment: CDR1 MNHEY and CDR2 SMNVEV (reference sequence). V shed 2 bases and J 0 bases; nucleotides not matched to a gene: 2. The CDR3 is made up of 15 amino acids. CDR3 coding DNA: TGTGCCAGCAGTTTAAGGGGACAGAGCACAGATACGCAGTATTTT. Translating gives CASSLRGQSTDTQYF.

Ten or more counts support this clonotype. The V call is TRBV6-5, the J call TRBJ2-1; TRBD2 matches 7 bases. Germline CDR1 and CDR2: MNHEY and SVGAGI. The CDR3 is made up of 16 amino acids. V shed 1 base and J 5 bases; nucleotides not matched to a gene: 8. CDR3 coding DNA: TGTGCCAGCAGTTACTGGGGGACTACCAAAGACAATGAGCAGTTCTTC. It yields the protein CASSYWGTTKDNEQFF.

The DNA for the CDR3 is TGTGCCATCAGTGACAGCGGGCTAGTATACAATGAGCAGTTCTTC. Amino acids: CAISDSGLVYNEQFF. The V and J genes are TRBV10-3 and TRBJ2-1; TRBD2 is a possible D gene (6 bases). The germline CDR1 and CDR2 sequences are ENHRY and SYGVKD. The V end lost 3 bases, the J end lost 4 bases, and 13 bases lay between the germline ends. This CDR3 is 15 amino acids long.

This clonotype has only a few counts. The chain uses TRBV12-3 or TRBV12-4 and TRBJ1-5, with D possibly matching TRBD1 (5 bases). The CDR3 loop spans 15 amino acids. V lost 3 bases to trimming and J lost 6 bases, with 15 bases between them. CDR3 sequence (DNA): TGTGCCAGCAGTTTGGGCGGGGCGGGGGGTCAGCCCCAGCATTTT. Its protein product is CASSLGGAGGQPQHF.

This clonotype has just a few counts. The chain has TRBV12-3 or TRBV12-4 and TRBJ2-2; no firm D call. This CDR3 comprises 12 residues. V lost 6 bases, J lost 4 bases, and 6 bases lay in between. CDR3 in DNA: TGTGCCAGCAGGACTGTCACCGGGGAGCTGTTTTTT. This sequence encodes CASRTVTGELFF.

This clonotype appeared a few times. The CDR3 region is CASRNPGQGFGANVLTF. The CDR3 DNA follows: TGTGCCAGCAGGAATCCGGGACAGGGCTTTGGGGCCAACGTCCTGACTTTC. This chain links TRBV6-1 with TRBJ2-6; 9 positions agree with TRBD1. CDR1 and CDR2 from the germline V gene are MNHNS and SASEGT. The CDR3 has 17 residues. The V and J ends lost 6 bases and 3 bases, in that order; junction bases with no gene match: 9.

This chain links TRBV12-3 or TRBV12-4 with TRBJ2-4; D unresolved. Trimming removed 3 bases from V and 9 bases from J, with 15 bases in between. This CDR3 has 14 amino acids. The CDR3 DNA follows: TGTGCCAGCAGTTTCATACCATCCACGGGCATTCAGTACTTC. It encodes CASSFIPSTGIQYF.

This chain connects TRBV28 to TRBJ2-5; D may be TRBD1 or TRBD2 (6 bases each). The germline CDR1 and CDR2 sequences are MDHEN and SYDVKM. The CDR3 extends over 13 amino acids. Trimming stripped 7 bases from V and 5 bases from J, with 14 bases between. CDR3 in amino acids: CASTGGAGETQYF. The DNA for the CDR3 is TGTGCCAGCACCGGGGGCGCGGGTGAGACCCAGTACTTC.

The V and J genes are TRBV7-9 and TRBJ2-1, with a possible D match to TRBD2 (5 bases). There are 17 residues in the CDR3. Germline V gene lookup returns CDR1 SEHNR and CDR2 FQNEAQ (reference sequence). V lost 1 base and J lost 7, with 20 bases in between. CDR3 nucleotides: TGTGCCAGCAGCTTAGAGGTAGCGTCGGGGTATGCAAATGAGCAGTTCTTC. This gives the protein CASSLEVASGYANEQFF.

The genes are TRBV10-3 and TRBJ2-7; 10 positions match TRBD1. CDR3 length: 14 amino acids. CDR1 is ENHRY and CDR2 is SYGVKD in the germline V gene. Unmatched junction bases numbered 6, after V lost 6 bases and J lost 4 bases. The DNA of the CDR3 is TGTGCCATCAGGGGGACAGGGGAAGGTTACGAGCAGTACTTC. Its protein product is CAIRGTGEGYEQYF.

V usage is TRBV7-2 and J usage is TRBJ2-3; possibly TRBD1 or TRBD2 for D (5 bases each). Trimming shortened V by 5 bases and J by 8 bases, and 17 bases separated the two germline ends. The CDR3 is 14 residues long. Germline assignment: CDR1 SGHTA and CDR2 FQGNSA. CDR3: CASSLPRGGSTQYF. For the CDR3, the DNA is TGTGCCAGCAGCCTACCGAGGGGTGGGAGTACGCAGTATTTT.